This TCR beta chain was captured in a study of blood T cell repertoires in COVID-19. After removal of 5 bases from V and 7 bases from J, the junction contained 6 bases not matched to a gene. There are 14 residues in the CDR3. CDR1 is SGHTA, CDR2 FQGNSA, per germline. Original processing notes: Estimation of nucleated cell counts relied on the amplification of reference gene primers. The assay was immunoSEQ multiplex PCR, and TCRdb's table has in-frame clones only and misses some. V and J calls and clone size follow that table, whereas D and trimming were derived from the DNA. This table has about 400,000 clones, roughly 90% appearing once. Ages ranged from about 18 to 89 years, with residence in fewer than 25 US areas. Cohorts were assigned according to the clinical history that participants reported.

This receptor was obtained from a woman under 40 with acute COVID-19. Sequencing was done on a sample of PBMCs or T cells enriched from blood (not recorded which). The chain is built from TRBV7-2 and TRBJ2-1; 9 bases line up with TRBD1. CDR3: CASSPPGTGNEQFF. In nucleotides, the CDR3 is TGTGCCAGCAGCCCTCCCGGGACAGGGAATGAGCAGTTCTTC.